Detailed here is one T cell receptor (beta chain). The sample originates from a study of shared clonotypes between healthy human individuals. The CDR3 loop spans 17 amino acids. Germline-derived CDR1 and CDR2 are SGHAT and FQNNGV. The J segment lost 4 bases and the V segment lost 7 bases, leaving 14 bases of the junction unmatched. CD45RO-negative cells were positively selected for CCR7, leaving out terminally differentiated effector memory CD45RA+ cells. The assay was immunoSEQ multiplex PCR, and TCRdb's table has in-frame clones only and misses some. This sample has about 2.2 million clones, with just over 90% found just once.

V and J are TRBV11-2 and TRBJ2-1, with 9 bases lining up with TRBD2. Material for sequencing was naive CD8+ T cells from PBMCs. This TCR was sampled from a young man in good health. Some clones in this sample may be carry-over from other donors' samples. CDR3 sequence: CASTSGLAGNIYNEQFF. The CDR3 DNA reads TGTGCCAGCACCTCGGGGCTAGCGGGAAATATATACAATGAGCAGTTCTTC.